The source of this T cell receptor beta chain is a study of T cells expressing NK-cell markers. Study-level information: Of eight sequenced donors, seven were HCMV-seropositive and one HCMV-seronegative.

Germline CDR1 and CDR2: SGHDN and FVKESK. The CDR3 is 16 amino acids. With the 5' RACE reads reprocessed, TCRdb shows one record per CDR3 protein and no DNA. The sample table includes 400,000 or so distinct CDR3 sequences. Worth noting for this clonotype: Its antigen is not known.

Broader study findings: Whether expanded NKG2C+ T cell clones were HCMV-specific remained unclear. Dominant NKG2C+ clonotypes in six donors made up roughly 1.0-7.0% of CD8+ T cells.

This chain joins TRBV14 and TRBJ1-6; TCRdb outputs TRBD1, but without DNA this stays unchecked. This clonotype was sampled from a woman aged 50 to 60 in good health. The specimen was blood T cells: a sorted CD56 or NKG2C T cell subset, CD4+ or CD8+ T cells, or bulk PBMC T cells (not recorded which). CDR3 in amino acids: CASSHTRDGHNSPLHF. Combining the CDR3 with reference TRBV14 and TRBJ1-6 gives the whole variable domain EAGVTQFPSHSVIEKGQTVTLRCDPISGHDNLYWYRRVMGKEIKFLLHFVKESKQDESGMPNNRFLAERTGGTYSTLKVQPAELEDSGVYFCASSHTRDGHNSPLHFGNGTRLTVT.